These 20 T cell receptor beta chains were sequenced from one sample in a study of neoadjuvant anti-PD-1 for oral cavity cancer. Only in-frame clones appear in the TCRdb table, and some are missing; sequencing was by immunoSEQ multiplex PCR. The profile shows around 60,000 clones, under 85% of them singletons. The sample in question was PBMCs, obtained before nivolumab (anti-PD-1) treatment. These receptors were taken from a person between 40 and 85 years old with oral cavity squamous cell carcinoma.

The rearrangement joins TRBV10-2 to TRBJ2-5, with D possibly TRBD2 on 6 matching bases. Germline loops: CDR1 WSHSY, CDR2 SAAADI. This CDR3 spans 14 amino acids. Trimming shortened V by 6 bases and J by 5 bases, and 16 bases separated the two germline ends. The CDR3 bases are TGCGCCAGCAGGGAGGGAGGCTCTCGGGAGACCCAGTACTTC. Translating it yields CASREGGSRETQYF.

The chain couples TRBV29-1 to TRBJ1-4; TRBD1 matches 8 bases. Unmatched junction bases numbered 6, after V lost 7 bases and J lost 8 bases. The CDR3 is 12 amino acids. Germline CDR1 is SQVTM and CDR2 is ANQGSEA. CDR3 sequence reads: CSGGQGREKLFF. The CDR3 nucleotides read TGCAGCGGAGGACAGGGAAGGGAAAAACTGTTTTTT. Complete variable domain (other parts from reference TRBV29-1 and TRBJ1-4): SAVISQKPSRDICQRGTSLTIQCQVDSQVTMMFWYRQQPGQSLTLIATANQGSEATYESGFVIDKFPISRPNLTFSTLTVSNMSPEDSSIYLCSGGQGREKLFFGSGTQLSVL.

The V and J genes are TRBV6-5 and TRBJ2-1; TRBD2 aligns across 7 bases. The V gene's germline CDR1 is MNHEY and CDR2 SVGAGI. The CDR3 runs 13 residues. J was trimmed by 4 bases and V by 6 bases; bases with no gene match: 3. CDR3 region: CASRPAGYNEQFF. The CDR3 bases are TGTGCCAGCAGGCCAGCGGGATACAATGAGCAGTTCTTC.

The CDR3 spells CASSEIRPEAFF. Here the CDR3 DNA reads TGTGCCAGCAGTGAAATCCGGCCTGAAGCTTTCTTT. The gene calls are TRBV2 and TRBJ1-1; D is ambiguous. This CDR3 contains 12 residues. V was pared by 2 bases and J by 6 bases, with 7 bases between. CDR1 is SNHLY and CDR2 is FYNNEI in the germline V gene.

The chain is built from TRBV5-6 and TRBJ1-2; D perhaps matches TRBD1 (6 bases). The V and J ends lost 6 bases and 8 bases respectively, with 20 bases between them. Germline CDR1 SGHDT, CDR2 YYEEEE. This CDR3 is built from 14 residues. In DNA form, the CDR3 reads TGTGCCAGCACCTCCAAAGGGGGGGCGCGGGGCTACACCTTC. Amino acids: CASTSKGGARGYTF.

The CDR3 spells CASSFASGGGDTQYF. The CDR3 nucleotides are TGTGCCAGCAGCTTCGCTAGCGGGGGAGGAGATACGCAGTATTTT. The gene calls are TRBV5-5 and TRBJ2-3; TRBD2 matches at 10 bases. CDR1 is SGHKS and CDR2 is YYEKEE in the germline V gene (reference sequence). The V segment lost 2 bases and the J segment 5 bases; nucleotides outside the gene matches: 5. This CDR3 spans 15 amino acids.

The chain joins TRBV6-1 to TRBJ1-6; 7 nucleotides agree with TRBD1. This CDR3 has 12 amino acids. The germline V gene encodes CDR1 MNHNS and CDR2 SASEGT. Trimming removed 2 bases from V and 19 bases from J; junction bases left unmatched: 8. DNA of the CDR3: TGTGCCAGCAGTGAAACCGGGACAGCAGCTCACTTT. It yields the protein CASSETGTAAHF.

The rearrangement joins TRBV29-1 to TRBJ1-1, with D unresolved. CDR3 length: 10 residues. Germline V gene sequence: CDR1 SQVTM, CDR2 ANQGSEA. V lost 7 bases, J lost 7 bases, and 10 bases lay in between. CDR3 residues: CSAEGLEAFF. The DNA for the CDR3 is TGCAGCGCCGAGGGTCTTGAAGCTTTCTTT.

The chain uses TRBV5-5 and TRBJ2-7, with 8 positions matching TRBD1. Germline V lookup: CDR1 SGHKS, CDR2 YYEKEE (reference sequence). The trim removed 4 bases at V and 4 bases at J, leaving 16 bases unmatched. The CDR3 covers 17 residues. In DNA, the CDR3 is TGTGCCAGCAGCCTAAGAGGGACAGGTCTCACGTTATACGAGCAGTACTTC. Its translation: CASSLRGTGLTLYEQYF.

CDR3 coding DNA: TGTGCCAGCAGCTTGGATTACACCAAAGAGACCCAGTACTTC. Translated, it gives CASSLDYTKETQYF. The chain recombines TRBV5-4 with TRBJ2-5, with no clear D. Germline loops: CDR1 SGHNT, CDR2 YYREEE (reference sequence). V gave up 0 bases and J gave up 3 bases, with 9 bases separating them. The CDR3 consists of 14 residues.

This chain uses TRBV6-6 with TRBJ1-2; D is unclear. CDR3 size: 12 residues. The germline gives CDR1 MNHNY, CDR2 SVGAGI (reference sequence). Trimming took off 3 bases at V and 8 bases at J, with 10 bases between the two ends. The CDR3 sequence is CASSYGPAGYTF. CDR3 in DNA: TGTGCCAGCAGTTATGGGCCGGCGGGCTACACCTTC.

The V and J genes are TRBV2 and TRBJ2-7; 7 bases agree with TRBD2. This CDR3 is 15 amino acids long. Germline V gives CDR1 SNHLY, CDR2 FYNNEI. The J segment lost 2 bases and the V segment lost 6 bases, leaving 10 bases of the junction unmatched. The CDR3: CASSGDYPLAYEQYF. The DNA for the CDR3 is TGTGCCAGCAGCGGGGACTATCCCCTCGCCTACGAGCAGTACTTC. Full variable domain (missing parts from reference TRBV2 and TRBJ2-7): EPEVTQTPSHQVTQMGQEVILRCVPISNHLYFYWYRQILGQKVEFLVSFYNNEISEKSEIFDDQFSVERPDGSNFTLKIRSTKLEDSAMYFCASSGDYPLAYEQYFGPGTRLTVT.

This rearrangement joins TRBV28 to TRBJ1-6, with D tentatively TRBD1 (5 bases). V lost 5 bases, J lost 7 bases, and 15 bases lay in between. Germline lookup yields CDR1 MDHEN and CDR2 SYDVKM. This CDR3 region has 15 residues. The CDR3 DNA reads TGTGCCAGCAGTCCCGCGCAGGGATCCAATTCACCCCTCCACTTT. It encodes CASSPAQGSNSPLHF. Complete variable domain (other parts from reference TRBV28 and TRBJ1-6): DVKVTQSSRYLVKRTGEKVFLECVQDMDHENMFWYRQDPGLGLRLIYFSYDVKMKEKGDIPEGYSVSREKKERFSLILESASTNQTSMYLCASSPAQGSNSPLHFGNGTRLTVT.

This clone was recorded a few times. This chain uses TRBV7-6 with TRBJ2-3; D may be TRBD2 (6 bases). V was shortened by 4 bases and J by 4 bases, with 15 bases between the two germline ends. Germline loops: CDR1 SGHVS, CDR2 FNYEAQ. The CDR3 is 15 amino acids. This CDR3 reads CASSSNRWRADTQYF. The CDR3 coding sequence is TGTGCCAGCAGCTCCAACAGGTGGAGGGCAGATACGCAGTATTTT.

The CDR3 bases are TGTGCCAGCAGCTACCCGACGGCCCTCGGCGCCTCTGGGGCCAACGTCCTGACTTTC. Encoded protein: CASSYPTALGASGANVLTF. The V and J genes are TRBV5-6 and TRBJ2-6; D remains unclear. The V gene lost 3 bases and the J gene lost 0 bases, with 19 bases spanning the gap. The CDR3 covers 19 residues. Germline-derived CDR1 and CDR2 are SGHDT and YYEEEE.

The rearrangement joins TRBV5-5 to TRBJ1-6; D remains unclear. The CDR3 is 15 residues long. The V end lost 5 bases, the J end lost 4 bases, and 13 bases lay between the germline ends. The V gene's germline CDR1 is SGHKS and CDR2 YYEKEE (reference sequence). CDR3: CASRGLTSYNSPLHF. In DNA, the CDR3 is TGTGCCAGCAGGGGCCTGACGAGTTATAATTCACCCCTCCACTTT.

The V call is TRBV4-2, the J call TRBJ1-1; 7 bases fit TRBD1. The CDR3 is 14 residues long. Germline V gives CDR1 LGHNA, CDR2 YNFKEQ. V lost 3 bases to trimming and J lost 4 bases; unmatched junction nucleotides: 5. CDR3 residues: CASSQPQGVTEAFF. The DNA for the CDR3 is TGTGCCAGCAGCCAGCCCCAGGGGGTCACTGAAGCTTTCTTT.

This clone was found a few times. This CDR3 reads CASSLLEGQLNEKLFF. Written as DNA, the CDR3 is TGTGCCAGCAGTTTACTCGAGGGACAGCTAAATGAAAAACTGTTTTTT. The chain has TRBV2 and TRBJ1-4, with TRBD1 matching over 7 bases. V gave up 5 bases and J gave up 5 bases; unmatched junction bases: 11. The CDR3 is made up of 16 amino acids. Per the germline V gene, CDR1 is SNHLY and CDR2 is FYNNEI.

The chain has TRBV5-1 and TRBJ2-1; weak D call: TRBD1 (6 bases). The length of the CDR3 is 14 residues. Germline-derived CDR1 and CDR2 are SGHRS and YFSETQ. The V and J ends lost 3 bases and 2 bases respectively, with 9 bases between them. CDR3 bases: TGCGCCAGCAGCTCGACAGGACCCTACAATGAGCAGTTCTTC. Its translation: CASSSTGPYNEQFF.

The gene calls are TRBV7-2 and TRBJ2-1, with D perhaps being TRBD1 or TRBD2 (7 bases each). The CDR3 consists of 15 residues. Germline CDR1 reads SGHTA; CDR2 reads FQGNSA. The V and J ends lost 3 bases and 9 bases respectively, with 18 bases between them. The CDR3, as DNA: TGTGCCAGCAGCTTCCAGGGGGGGCCTGAGCGTGAGCAGTTCTTC. Protein sequence: CASSFQGGPEREQFF.